This entry lists 7 T cell receptor beta chains sequenced from one sample in a study of blood T cells in healthy people across ages. Together with a sample-barcoded 5' primer, a J-beta primer mix was included in a second PCR lasting about 6 to 11 cycles. A single record per CDR3 protein comes from TCRdb applying MiXCR to the 5' RACE reads. The sample lists fewer than 750,000 distinct CDR3 sequences; 52% were seen once. Sequencing was done on a sample of blood. These receptors came from a woman of 80 years or more in good health.

This clonotype was detected ten times or more. The genes are TRBV6-6 and TRBJ2-1; TRBD2 might be the D (6 bases). The CDR3 is made up of 16 amino acids. From germline, CDR1 is MNHNY and CDR2 SVGAGI (reference sequence). Trimming removed 7 bases from V and 5 bases from J, with 21 bases in between. CDR3 sequence reads: CASTLEGQFRNNEQFF. The DNA for the CDR3 is TGTGCCAGCACCTTGGAGGGTCAATTCCGAAACAATGAGCAGTTCTTC.

Worth noting for this clonotype: A much larger clone lies one base from this, so it may be a read error. This chain links TRBV9 with TRBJ2-5; no firm D call. The last part of the DNA fits TRBJ2-1 better; the J call may be wrong. The germline CDR1 and CDR2 sequences are SGDLS and YYNGEE. The CDR3 consists of 13 residues. The CDR3 DNA reads TGTGCCAGCAGCGTAATTCCCCAAGAGACCCAGTTCTTC. Its translation: CASSVIPQETQFF.

This clonotype was seen once. The chain joins TRBV30 to TRBJ2-3; D gene ambiguous. Trimming left V 3 bases short and J 14 bases short, with 18 bases between. The germline V gene has CDR1 GTSNPN and CDR2 SVGIG (reference sequence). This CDR3 is built from 12 residues. The chain's CDR3 is CAWSLSVGTGYF. The CDR3 DNA follows: TGTGCCTGGAGCCTCTCGGTAGGAACGGGGTATTTT. Combining the CDR3 with reference TRBV30 and TRBJ2-3 gives the whole variable domain SQTIHQWPATLVQPVGSPLSLECTVEGTSNPNLYWYRQAAGRGLQLLFYSVGIGQISSEVPQNLSASRPQDRQFILSSKKLLLSDSGFYLCAWSLSVGTGYFGPGTRLTVL.

In this sample, this clonotype turned up many times. The V and J genes are TRBV20-1 and TRBJ2-1, with 10 bases aligning to TRBD2. The CDR3 has 16 residues. CDR1 and CDR2 from the germline V gene are DFQATT and SNEGSKA (reference sequence). Trimming removed 8 bases from V and 6 bases from J; junction bases left unmatched: 16. This CDR3 is CSLLASGRVLSNEQFF. The CDR3 region has the DNA TGCAGTCTCTTGGCAAGCGGGAGGGTCCTGAGCAATGAGCAGTTCTTC.

This clonotype was seen ten or more times. CDR3 nucleotides: TGTGCCAGCAGCCTGGACAGGGGTGGCTACAATGAGCAGTTCTTC. Encoded protein: CASSLDRGGYNEQFF. This chain uses TRBV7-2 with TRBJ2-1, with 9 positions matching TRBD1. V gave up 5 bases and J gave up 3 bases; unmatched junction bases: 5. Germline CDR1 and CDR2: SGHTA and FQGNSA. CDR3 length equals 15 residues.

The rearrangement uses TRBV6-5 and TRBJ1-1; D is perhaps TRBD1 (6 bases). V lost 6 bases, J lost 5 bases, and 19 bases lay in between. The germline V gene encodes CDR1 MNHEY and CDR2 SVGAGI. The CDR3 consists of 15 residues. The CDR3, as DNA: TGTGCCAGCAGGACACAGCGGGGGCGGAGTACTGAAGCTTTCTTT. Translating gives CASRTQRGRSTEAFF.

This clonotype was seen many times. For the CDR3, the DNA is TGCAGCGTTGTAAGTACGGCCACAGATACGCAGTATTTT. Its translation is CSVVSTATDTQYF. V gene TRBV29-1 combines with J gene TRBJ2-3; D is ambiguous. The germline V and J ends were trimmed by 4 bases and 2 bases, with 10 bases remaining between them. Germline V gene sequence: CDR1 SQVTM, CDR2 ANQGSEA. The CDR3 loop spans 13 amino acids.